Following are 16 T cell receptor beta chains from one sample sequenced in a study of post-analysis software for immune sequencing data. Regarding the study as a whole: Five TRBV segments were more frequent in patients than controls; TRBV5-6, TRBV5-1 and TRBV20-1 belonged to this group.

The antigens these receptors bind are not known. Each TCR beta cDNA library carried unique molecular identifiers. TCRdb passed the PCR reads through MiXCR, listing each CDR3 protein once. The sample records 350,000 to 500,000 distinct CDR3 sequences, approximately 42% being singletons. Material for sequencing was blood. These receptors were collected from a girl aged 2 to 9 with multiple sclerosis.

The chain links TRBV6-2 or TRBV6-3 to TRBJ2-5; the match to TRBD2 covers 11 bases. Germline V gives CDR1 MNHEY, CDR2 SVGEGT. This CDR3 has 16 amino acids. V shed 4 bases, J shed 6 bases, and the junction held 10 bases outside the gene matches. The CDR3 nucleotides read TGTGCCAGCAGTTTGACCCTGACTAGCGGGATTAAGACCCAGTACTTC. This encodes CASSLTLTSGIKTQYF.

The V call is TRBV5-4, the J call TRBJ2-2, with D possibly TRBD1 on 5 matching bases. The germline CDR1 and CDR2 sequences are SGHNT and YYREEE (reference sequence). Trimming stripped 0 bases from V and 4 bases from J, with 10 bases between. The CDR3 has 15 residues. Here the CDR3 DNA reads TGTGCCAGCAGCTTGGAAGGCAGGGCCACCGGGGAGCTGTTTTTT. Its protein is CASSLEGRATGELFF. Full variable domain (remainder filled in from reference TRBV5-4 and TRBJ2-2): ETGVTQSPTHLIKTRGQQVTLRCSSQSGHNTVSWYQQALGQGPQFIFQYYREEENGRGNFPPRFSGLQFPNYSSELNVNALELDDSALYLCASSLEGRATGELFFGEGSRLTVL.

The chain recombines TRBV5-1 with TRBJ2-5; TRBD1 matches 7 bases. V dropped 4 bases and J dropped 0; count of bases not matched to a gene: 9. The germline V gene encodes CDR1 SGHRS and CDR2 YFSETQ. The CDR3 sequence is 16 residues long. CDR3 loop: CASSRTGRTYQETQYF. In nucleotides, the CDR3 is TGCGCCAGCAGCCGGACAGGTCGTACTTACCAAGAGACCCAGTACTTC.

This clonotype turned up a few times. The chain employs TRBV5-1 and TRBJ2-7; 11 bases fit TRBD2. Germline loops: CDR1 SGHRS, CDR2 YFSETQ. Losses at the gene ends were 3 bases for V and 1 base for J; bases not matched to a gene: 3. The CDR3 loop spans 15 amino acids. The chain's CDR3 is CASSYIAGGSYEQYF. In nucleotides, the CDR3 is TGCGCCAGCAGCTATATAGCGGGAGGGTCCTACGAGCAGTACTTC.

The chain combines TRBV7-6 with TRBJ2-1, with D perhaps matching TRBD1 or TRBD2 (5 bases each). From germline, CDR1 is SGHVS and CDR2 FNYEAQ. This CDR3 spans 16 amino acids. Trimming removed 1 base at V and 4 bases at J, with 14 bases between. The CDR3 spells CASSLVWDGPYNEQFF. As DNA, the CDR3 is TGTGCCAGCAGCTTAGTCTGGGACGGACCATACAATGAGCAGTTCTTC.

This clonotype showed up just a few times. This sequence joins TRBV12-5 and TRBJ1-1; D uncertain. V lost 0 bases, J lost 1 base, and 6 bases lay in between. Germline loops: CDR1 LGHNT, CDR2 FRNRAP. The CDR3 length is 14 residues. DNA of the CDR3: TGTGCTAGTGGTTTGGTACGGGAGAACACTGAAGCTTTCTTT. Residues: CASGLVRENTEAFF.

V gene TRBV29-1 combines with J gene TRBJ2-1; TRBD2 matches 8 bases. Germline V gene lookup returns CDR1 SQVTM and CDR2 ANQGSEA. J gave up 5 bases and V 7 bases, and 7 bases lay outside the gene matches. The CDR3 length is 13 residues. CDR3 DNA sequence: TGCAGCGAATTAGCGGGGAACAACAATGAGCAGTTCTTC. Amino acids: CSELAGNNNEQFF.

The chain is built from TRBV12-3 or TRBV12-4 and TRBJ1-5; D perhaps matches TRBD1 (5 bases). Trimming cost V 5 bases and J 2 bases, with 10 bases left between them. The length of the CDR3 is 14 residues. CDR3 in amino acids: CASSPGMGNQPQHF. As DNA, the CDR3 is TGTGCCAGCAGTCCAGGGATGGGCAATCAGCCCCAGCATTTT.

V gene TRBV7-2 combines with J gene TRBJ2-7; 8 bases align to TRBD1. The CDR3 covers 15 residues. The germline V gene encodes CDR1 SGHTA and CDR2 FQGNSA. V trimming: 6 bases; J trimming: 3 bases; junction bases outside the gene matches: 10. The CDR3 DNA sequence: TGTGCCAGCAGTTCCTCGGGACAGGCGTTCTACGAGCAGTACTTC. Translated: CASSSSGQAFYEQYF.

This clonotype has a handful of counts. This chain connects TRBV20-1 to TRBJ1-1; 8 nucleotides align to TRBD1. The V gene's germline CDR1 is DFQATT and CDR2 SNEGSKA (reference sequence). The ends lost 1 base at V and 5 bases at J; junction bases unmatched: 15. This CDR3 has 17 residues. CDR3 protein: CSARGRRGLLWVTEAFF. CDR3 DNA: TGCAGTGCTAGAGGCCGCAGGGGGCTATTATGGGTTACTGAAGCTTTCTTT.

The chain is built from TRBV28 and TRBJ2-3; D gene uncertain. Trimming left V 7 bases short and J 4 bases short, with 3 bases between. Germline loops: CDR1 MDHEN, CDR2 SYDVKM. CDR3 length equals 10 residues. The CDR3 loop reads CASKADTQYF. The CDR3, as DNA: TGTGCCAGCAAGGCAGATACGCAGTATTTT. Full variable domain (missing parts from reference TRBV28 and TRBJ2-3): DVKVTQSSRYLVKRTGEKVFLECVQDMDHENMFWYRQDPGLGLRLIYFSYDVKMKEKGDIPEGYSVSREKKERFSLILESASTNQTSMYLCASKADTQYFGPGTRLTVL.

The chain recombines TRBV7-2 with TRBJ2-3, with D tentatively TRBD2 (6 bases). The CDR3 is 19 amino acids. The V gene lost 4 bases and the J gene lost 4 bases, with 27 bases spanning the gap. CDR1 is SGHTA, CDR2 FQGNSA, per germline. The CDR3 here is CASSSSESLFPTLADTQYF. The CDR3 coding sequence is TGTGCCAGCAGCTCTAGCGAGAGTCTTTTCCCCACACTAGCAGATACGCAGTATTTT.

Many counts were recorded for this clonotype. This rearrangement joins TRBV6-5 to TRBJ2-7; 9 nucleotides agree with TRBD1. The CDR3 is 15 amino acids. From germline, CDR1 is MNHEY and CDR2 SVGAGI. The V segment lost 0 bases and the J segment 1 base; nucleotides outside the gene matches: 1. CDR3 region: CASSYSGQGSYEQYF. The CDR3 bases are TGTGCCAGCAGTTACTCGGGACAGGGTTCCTACGAGCAGTACTTC.

The sample holds a few counts of this clonotype. V gene TRBV7-2 combines with J gene TRBJ2-3; 11 bases match TRBD2. CDR1 and CDR2 from the germline V gene are SGHTA and FQGNSA. CDR3 size: 17 residues. V lost 5 bases, J lost 6 bases, and 13 bases stayed unmatched. Written as DNA, the CDR3 is TGTGCCAGCAGCCTACAGCCGGCACTAGCGGGAGACGATACGCAGTATTTT. This encodes CASSLQPALAGDDTQYF.

The V call is TRBV7-7, the J call TRBJ2-1; perhaps D is TRBD1 or TRBD2 (5 bases each). Germline values: CDR1 SSHAT, CDR2 FNYEAQ (reference sequence). V was cut by 1 base and J by 0 bases, with 7 bases left in between. This CDR3 is 15 amino acids long. The CDR3 sequence: CASSLVGASYNEQFF. The CDR3 DNA is TGTGCCAGCAGCTTAGTCGGGGCCTCCTACAATGAGCAGTTCTTC.

This clonotype was observed a handful of times. The rearrangement joins TRBV12-3 or TRBV12-4 to TRBJ2-3; D is possibly TRBD1 (6 bases). Deletions cut 7 bases from V and 1 base from J, with 6 bases between. The CDR3 covers 12 residues. The CDR3, as DNA: TGTGCCAGCAAGGGGGGCACAGATACGCAGTATTTT. Protein: CASKGGTDTQYF.